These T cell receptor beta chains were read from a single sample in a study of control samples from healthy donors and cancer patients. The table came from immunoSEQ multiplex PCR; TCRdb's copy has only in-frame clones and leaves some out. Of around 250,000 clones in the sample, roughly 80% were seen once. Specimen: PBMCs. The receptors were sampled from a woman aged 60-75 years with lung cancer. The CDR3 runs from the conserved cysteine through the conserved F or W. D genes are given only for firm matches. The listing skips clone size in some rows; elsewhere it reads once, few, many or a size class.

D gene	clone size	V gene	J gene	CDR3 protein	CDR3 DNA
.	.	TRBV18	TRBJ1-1	CASSPKTTNTEAFF	TGTGCCAGCTCACCAAAGACAACCAACACTGAAGCTTTCTTT
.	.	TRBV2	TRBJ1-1	CASSIDSNTEAFF	TGTGCCAGCAGTATCGACAGCAACACTGAAGCTTTCTTT
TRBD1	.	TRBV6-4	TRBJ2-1	CASSGYAGGSEQFF	TGTGCCAGCAGTGGGTACGCAGGGGGCTCTGAGCAGTTCTTC
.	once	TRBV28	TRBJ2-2	CASILRNTGELFF	TGTGCCAGCATACTAAGAAACACCGGGGAGCTGTTTTTT
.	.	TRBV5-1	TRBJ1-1	CASSLQDTKAFF	TGCGCCAGCAGCTTACAGGACACGAAAGCTTTCTTT
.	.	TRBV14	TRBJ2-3	CASSQITDTQYF	TGTGCCAGCAGCCAAATCACAGATACGCAGTATTTT
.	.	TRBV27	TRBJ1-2	CASSFGQGTFYGYTF	TGTGCCAGCAGTTTCGGGCAGGGAACATTCTATGGCTACACCTTC
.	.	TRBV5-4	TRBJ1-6	CASSLQGRNSPLHF	TGTGCCAGCAGCTTGCAGGGAAGGAATTCACCCCTCCACTTT
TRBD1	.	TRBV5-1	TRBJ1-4	CASSPTQGGAEEKLFF	TGCGCCAGCAGCCCAACCCAGGGGGGCGCAGAGGAAAAACTGTTTTTT
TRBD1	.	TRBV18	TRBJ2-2	CASSPRQGETGELFF	TGTGCCAGCTCACCAAGACAGGGTGAGACCGGGGAGCTGTTTTTT
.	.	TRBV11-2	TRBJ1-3	CASSVVQGAGNTIYF	TGTGCCAGCAGCGTAGTACAGGGAGCTGGAAACACCATATATTTT
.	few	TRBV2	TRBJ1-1	CASGGTEAFF	TGTGCCAGCGGGGGGACTGAAGCTTTCTTT
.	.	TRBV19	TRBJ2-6	CASSIGEAGANVLTF	TGTGCCAGTAGTATAGGTGAGGCTGGGGCCAACGTCCTGACTTTC
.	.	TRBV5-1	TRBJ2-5	CASSAGASETQYF	TGCGCCAGCAGCGCTGGGGCTAGTGAGACCCAGTACTTC
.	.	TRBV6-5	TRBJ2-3	CASSEGSFTDTQYF	TGTGCCAGCAGCGAGGGGTCGTTCACAGATACGCAGTATTTT
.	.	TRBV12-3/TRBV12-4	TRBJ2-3	CASKAGTDTQYF	TGTGCCAGCAAAGCAGGGACAGATACGCAGTATTTT
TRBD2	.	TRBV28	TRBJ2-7	CASSQLATIPEQYF	TGTGCCAGCAGCCAACTAGCGACTATTCCCGAGCAGTACTTC
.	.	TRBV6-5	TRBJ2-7	CASSQARVGEQYF	TGTGCCAGCAGCCAAGCGAGGGTAGGCGAGCAGTACTTC
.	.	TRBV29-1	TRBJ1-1	CSVANLPGQRMNTEAFF	TGCAGCGTTGCTAACTTACCGGGGCAGCGAATGAACACTGAAGCTTTCTTT
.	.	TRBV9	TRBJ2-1	CASSVGGGSYNEQFF	TGTGCCAGCAGCGTAGGTGGGGGCTCCTACAATGAGCAGTTCTTC
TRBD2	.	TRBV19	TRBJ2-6	CASTPGREGQAGANVLTF	TGTGCCAGTACCCCCGGCAGGGAGGGCCAAGCCGGGGCCAACGTCCTGACTTTC
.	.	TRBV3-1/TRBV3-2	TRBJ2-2	CASMPGGNTGELFF	TGTGCCAGCATGCCCGGGGGGAACACCGGGGAGCTGTTTTTT
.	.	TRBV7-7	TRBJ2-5	CASSLAIGGVETQYF	TGTGCCAGCAGCTTAGCAATTGGGGGCGTGGAGACCCAGTACTTC
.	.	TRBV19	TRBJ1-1	CASSIGQGPNTEAFF	TGTGCCAGTAGTATTGGCCAGGGGCCAAACACTGAAGCTTTCTTT
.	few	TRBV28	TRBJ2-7	CASSLLTGPSYEQYF	TGTGCCAGCAGCCTATTGACAGGTCCCTCTTACGAGCAGTACTTC
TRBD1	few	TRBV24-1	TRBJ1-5	CATSAGTENQPQHF	TGTGCCACCAGTGCAGGGACAGAGAATCAGCCCCAGCATTTT
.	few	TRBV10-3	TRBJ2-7	CATQPLLPYEQYF	TGTGCCACGCAGCCCCTTTTACCCTACGAGCAGTACTTC
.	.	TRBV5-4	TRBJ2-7	CASHSVGSPTSEQYF	TGTGCCAGTCACTCTGTGGGTAGCCCTACAAGCGAGCAGTACTTC
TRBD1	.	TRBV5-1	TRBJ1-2	CASSLGGGSYGYTF	TGCGCCAGCAGCTTGGGAGGGGGCTCGTATGGCTACACCTTC
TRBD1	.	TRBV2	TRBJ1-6	CASSDRGRIAYNSPLHF	TGTGCCAGCAGTGATAGGGGGCGAATTGCCTATAATTCACCCCTCCACTTT
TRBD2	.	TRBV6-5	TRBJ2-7	CASRRTSVYYEQYF	TGTGCCAGCAGAAGGACTAGCGTTTACTACGAGCAGTACTTC
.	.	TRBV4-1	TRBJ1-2	CASSQVRGGGYGYTF	TGCGCCAGCAGCCAAGTCAGAGGGGGGGGCTATGGCTACACCTTC
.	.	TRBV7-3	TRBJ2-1	CASSLSGYNEQFF	TGTGCCAGCAGCTTATCGGGGTACAATGAGCAGTTCTTC
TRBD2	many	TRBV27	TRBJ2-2	CASSQPGGGASGELFF	TGTGCCAGCAGTCAACCCGGGGGGGGCGCGAGCGGGGAGCTGTTTTTT
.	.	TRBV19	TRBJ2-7	CASSIGQRTYEQYF	TGTGCCAGTAGTATAGGACAGAGAACCTACGAGCAGTACTTC
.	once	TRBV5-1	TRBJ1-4	CASSLGLSTSEKLFF	TGCGCCAGCAGCTTGGGCCTTTCTACGTCCGAAAAACTGTTTTTT
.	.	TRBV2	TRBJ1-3	CASSGTVGGNTIYF	TGTGCCAGCAGTGGGACAGTTGGGGGAAACACCATATATTTT
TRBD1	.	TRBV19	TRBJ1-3	CASTEQGGSGNTIYF	TGTGCCAGTACCGAACAGGGGGGCTCTGGAAACACCATATATTTT
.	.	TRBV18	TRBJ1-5	CASSPTTGYQPQHF	TGTGCCAGCTCACCGACTACAGGGTACCAGCCCCAGCATTTT
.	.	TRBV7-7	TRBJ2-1	CASSLNSDSYNEQFF	TGTGCTAGCAGCTTAAACAGCGACTCCTACAATGAGCAGTTCTTC
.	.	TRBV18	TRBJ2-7	CASSPGYEQYF	TGTGCCAGCTCACCGGGGTACGAGCAGTACTTC
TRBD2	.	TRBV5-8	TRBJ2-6	CASSLVGTSASGANVLTF	TGTGCCAGCAGCTTGGTCGGGACTAGTGCCTCTGGGGCCAACGTCCTGACTTTC
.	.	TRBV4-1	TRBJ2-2	CASSQDALAVGELFF	TGCGCCAGCAGCCAAGATGCGTTGGCAGTCGGGGAGCTGTTTTTT
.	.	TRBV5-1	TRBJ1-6	CASSLRQANSPLHF	TGCGCCAGCAGCTTGCGACAGGCTAATTCACCCCTCCACTTT